This T cell receptor (beta chain) is drawn from a study of blood T cell repertoires in COVID-19. Study summary: Material from acute and convalescent COVID-19 was sourced from the United States, Italy and Spain.

As originally analysed: Reference gene primers were amplified, and this amplification served to estimate nucleated cell counts. Clones were read by immunoSEQ multiplex PCR, and TCRdb kept only the in-frame ones, dropping some. V and J calls and clone size are as listed in that table; D and trimming were resolved from the DNA. The table includes 200,000 to 250,000 clones, around four fifths detected once. This clone was detected once. Trimming removed 7 bases at V and 0 bases at J, with 15 bases between. This CDR3 spans 15 amino acids. From germline, CDR1 is MDHEN and CDR2 SYDVKM. The chain recombines TRBV28 with TRBJ2-5; a possible D gene is TRBD2 (6 bases). The receptor's source is a man aged 25 to 40 with active or convalescent COVID-19. What was sequenced was peripheral blood. Here the CDR3 DNA reads TGTGCCAGCACCCGGGGGAACTTACACCAAGAGACCCAGTACTTC. Residues: CASTRGNLHQETQYF. Complete variable domain (other parts from reference TRBV28 and TRBJ2-5): DVKVTQSSRYLVKRTGEKVFLECVQDMDHENMFWYRQDPGLGLRLIYFSYDVKMKEKGDIPEGYSVSREKKERFSLILESASTNQTSMYLCASTRGNLHQETQYFGPGTRLLVL.